The T cell receptor (beta chain) described here comes from a study of cytomegalovirus exposure and HLA in healthy donors. Study-wide findings and caveats: Earlier analysis yielded a pattern in which most TCR beta V segments were productive about 90% or about 30% of the time. Reports credit the classifier with highly specific, highly sensitive diagnosis of cytomegalovirus status. Exclusion as indistinguishable affected some V segments, including TRBV6-2 and TRBV6-3.

The CDR3 length is 15 residues. Germline V gene lookup returns CDR1 SGHTA and CDR2 FQGNSA. The V gene end was trimmed by 2 bases and the J gene end by 7 bases; junction bases not matched to a gene: 4. It was with 60 Vbeta and 13 Jbeta primers that the PCR ran. Assay used: immunoSEQ multiplex PCR; TCRdb lists only in-frame clones, some missing. The sample holds around 200,000 clones, 82% seen once. Of note for this clone: The antigen remains unidentified.

The chain carries TRBV7-2 and TRBJ2-2; 10 bases agree with TRBD2. Input material: PBMCs. The receptor was isolated from a woman between 40 and 50 years old in good health and CMV-seronegative. This CDR3 is CASSLFASGSGELFF. The CDR3 nucleotides are TGTGCCAGCAGCTTATTCGCTAGCGGGAGCGGGGAGCTGTTTTTT.